These 15 T cell receptor beta chains share one sample of origin, sequenced in a study of control samples from healthy donors and cancer patients. Generated by immunoSEQ multiplex PCR, the TCRdb table keeps only in-frame clones and is missing some. Of 150,000 to 200,000 clones in the sample, about 91% were seen once. Sequenced input: blood. These receptors came from a man between 18 and 29 years old in good health.

Only a few counts were recorded for this clone. The CDR3 DNA follows: TGTGCCAGCAGAGGGGGGGCCAGGGATGAGCAGTTCTTC. Residues: CASRGGARDEQFF. The rearrangement uses TRBV6-5 and TRBJ2-1; weak D call: TRBD2 (7 bases). This CDR3 has 13 residues. V was clipped by 6 bases and J by 8 bases, with 14 bases between them. CDR1 MNHEY and CDR2 SVGAGI come from the germline V gene.

This clone has a single count. As DNA, the CDR3 is TGTGCCAGCAGCTTCAGACAGGGGAACACTGAAGCTTTCTTT. It codes for CASSFRQGNTEAFF. The chain joins TRBV7-9 to TRBJ1-1; TRBD1 agrees at 7 bases. Germline values: CDR1 SEHNR, CDR2 FQNEAQ (reference sequence). V shed 3 bases and J 1 base; nucleotides not matched to a gene: 2. This CDR3 comprises 14 residues.

This clone has a handful of counts. This sequence joins TRBV6-5 and TRBJ2-1; 11 bases fit TRBD2. There are 15 residues in the CDR3. The J segment lost 7 bases and the V segment lost 2 bases, leaving 4 bases of the junction unmatched. From germline, CDR1 is MNHEY and CDR2 SVGAGI. As DNA, the CDR3 is TGTGCCAGCAGTTACACTAGCGGGGGACAGAATGAGCAGTTCTTC. Its protein is CASSYTSGGQNEQFF.

The gene calls are TRBV9 and TRBJ1-3; D may be TRBD1 (5 bases). Germline V gene data show CDR1 as SGDLS and CDR2 as YYNGEE. This CDR3 contains 15 residues. Trimming cost V 2 bases and J 1 base, with 10 bases left between them. In nucleotides, the CDR3 is TGTGCCAGCAGCGTTCACCAGGGATCTGGAAACACCATATATTTT. Translated, it gives CASSVHQGSGNTIYF.

The gene calls are TRBV13 and TRBJ2-7; 14 bases fit TRBD2. In germline, CDR1 is PRHDT, CDR2 FYEKMQ (reference sequence). This CDR3 has 17 residues. V lost 4 bases and J lost 3; bases outside the gene matches: 8. The CDR3 is CASSSGLAGGKVYEQYF. The CDR3 DNA is TGTGCCAGCAGCTCCGGACTAGCGGGGGGAAAGGTCTACGAGCAGTACTTC.

The rearrangement joins TRBV11-2 to TRBJ1-6, with D maybe TRBD1 (6 bases). V dropped 0 bases and J dropped 4 bases, with 7 bases sitting between them. This CDR3 region has 15 residues. Germline-derived CDR1 and CDR2 are SGHAT and FQNNGV. The CDR3 DNA is TGTGCCAGCAGCTTAGACAGGGGTTATAATTCACCCCTCCACTTT. This codes for CASSLDRGYNSPLHF.

This chain connects TRBV9 to TRBJ2-3; 7 bases match TRBD1. The CDR3 sequence is 16 residues long. Per germline, CDR1 SGDLS and CDR2 YYNGEE. J lost 2 bases, V lost 2 bases, and 8 bases had no gene match. The CDR3 DNA sequence: TGTGCCAGCAGCGTCCCCCCGGGACAGACCACAGATACGCAGTATTTT. This gives the protein CASSVPPGQTTDTQYF.

CDR3 nucleotide sequence: TGTGCTAGTGGTTTGCGGGACAGCTTTTTCACAGATACGCAGTATTTT. It specifies CASGLRDSFFTDTQYF. The J gene is TRBJ2-3, the V gene TRBV12-5, with TRBD1 matching over 7 bases. V shed 2 bases, J shed 2 bases, and the junction held 7 bases outside the gene matches. Germline V gives CDR1 LGHNT, CDR2 FRNRAP. The CDR3 is 16 amino acids.

This chain connects TRBV28 to TRBJ2-3; no clear D. CDR3 length: 14 amino acids. With 4 bases removed from V and 0 bases from J, the gap between germline ends came to 8 bases. Looked up from germline, CDR1 is MDHEN and CDR2 is SYDVKM. The CDR3 DNA sequence: TGTGCCAGCAGTTGGCAGAGTAGCACAGATACGCAGTATTTT. Amino acids: CASSWQSSTDTQYF.

This chain joins TRBV19 and TRBJ1-1, with TRBD1 as a possible D gene (5 bases). Germline lookup yields CDR1 LNHDA and CDR2 SQIVND (reference sequence). The CDR3 has 15 amino acids. Trimming shortened V by 4 bases and J by 1 base, and 13 bases separated the two germline ends. In nucleotides, the CDR3 is TGTGCCAGTAGTACTGGACATCTGGGGAACACTGAAGCTTTCTTT. As protein: CASSTGHLGNTEAFF.

This sequence joins TRBV27 and TRBJ1-3, with a weak D call TRBD1 (5 bases). Per germline, CDR1 MNHEY and CDR2 SMNVEV (reference sequence). The CDR3 spans 15 residues. V was cut by 2 bases and J by 1 base, with 9 bases left in between. The CDR3 sequence is CASSLGAGSGNTIYF. CDR3 DNA: TGTGCCAGCAGTTTAGGCGCAGGGTCTGGAAACACCATATATTTT.

This chain uses TRBV11-3 with TRBJ2-2; 11 bases match TRBD1. This CDR3 is 16 amino acids long. Germline CDR1 and CDR2: SGHNT and YENEEA. The ends lost 5 bases at V and 5 bases at J; junction bases unmatched: 7. The CDR3 here is CASSPGQGAGTGELFF. DNA of the CDR3: TGTGCCAGCAGCCCAGGACAGGGGGCCGGTACCGGGGAGCTGTTTTTT.

V gene TRBV10-1 combines with J gene TRBJ1-1, with unresolved D. Deletions cut 6 bases from V and 6 bases from J, with 11 bases between. CDR1 and CDR2 from the germline V gene are WNHNN and SYGVQD (reference sequence). This CDR3 contains 12 residues. The CDR3 DNA follows: TGCGCCAGCAGAGCGGCCGGGGCTGAAGCTTTCTTT. Protein sequence: CASRAAGAEAFF.

The J gene is TRBJ2-2, the V gene TRBV5-1; D remains ambiguous. This CDR3 region has 14 residues. CDR1 and CDR2 (germline): SGHRS, YFSETQ. Trimming left V 5 bases short and J 0 bases short, with 8 bases between. The CDR3 protein is CASRRTPNTGELFF. The CDR3 DNA is TGCGCCAGCAGGCGGACCCCGAACACCGGGGAGCTGTTTTTT.

The J gene is TRBJ2-1, the V gene TRBV19; 9 bases line up with TRBD2. Germline trimming cut 10 bases from V and 6 bases from J; bases unmatched to any gene: 7. The CDR3 contains 13 residues. Germline assignment: CDR1 LNHDA and CDR2 SQIVND (reference sequence). The CDR3 DNA follows: TGTGCCACCGGTCTAGCGGGGTTCAATGAGCAGTTCTTC. Its translation is CATGLAGFNEQFF.